What follows is one T cell receptor beta chain and its context. Its antigen remains unidentified. TCRdb's table, derived via immunoSEQ multiplex PCR, lists solely in-frame clones and lacks some. The data contain 30,000 or so clones, approximately 83% of them singletons. There was relapse after autologous stem cell transplantation in every patient, and there was variation in brentuximab vedotin exposure. Magnetic negative selection was used to purify CD4+ T cells from PBMCs that had been thawed. The study recorded best responses of complete response, partial response or progressive disease. Germline V CDR1 and CDR2: LGHNA, YSLEER. Trimming stripped 4 bases from V and 4 bases from J, with 14 bases between. CDR3 length: 15 amino acids. The sample originates from a study of PD-1 blockade in classical Hodgkin lymphoma. Notes on the study in general: Patients newly diagnosed and complete responders had comparable baseline diversity. TCR diversity at baseline was reported to be reduced in newly diagnosed patients relative to healthy donors.

This receptor was identified in a human donor with classical Hodgkin lymphoma. Material: CD4+ T cells from blood, obtained at baseline. This chain uses TRBV4-3 with TRBJ1-3; a weak D match, TRBD1 (5 bases). CDR3 sequence: CASSLGDGGGNTIYF. The CDR3 DNA reads as TGCGCCAGCAGCCTAGGGGACGGAGGGGGAAACACCATATATTTT.